This T cell receptor beta chain derives from a study of OX40 agonist ivuxolimab in advanced cancers. Study summary: The dose of intravenous ivuxolimab that patients received every 2 weeks ranged from 0.01 to 10 mg/kg. Patients enrolled in dose escalation were diagnosed with hepatocellular carcinoma, melanoma, renal cell or head and neck cancer.

This CDR3 contains 13 residues. CDR1 is MGHDK and CDR2 is SYGVNS in the germline V gene. The V gene end was trimmed by 6 bases and the J gene end by 7 bases; junction bases not matched to a gene: 5. Patients had blood sampled at baseline and again on cycle 4 day 1 and cycle 7 day 1. The study, taken as a whole, reports: At 0.1 to 3.0 mg/kg and by week 6, clonal expansion occurred in CD4+ and CD8+ blood T cells.

Profiled with immunoSEQ multiplex PCR; TCRdb holds only in-frame clones, not every one. The data contain about 46,000 clones, 88% of them seen just once; the ten biggest clones take up roughly three fifths. Remarks on this clone: No antigen is known for it.

Sequenced material: CD4+ or CD8+ T cells sorted from blood, taken in a trial of the OX40 agonist ivuxolimab. The sequence was obtained from an adult with an advanced solid tumor such as melanoma, head and neck, liver or kidney cancer. The chain is built from TRBV25-1 and TRBJ2-2, with TRBD1 matching 7 bases. The chain's CDR3 is CASSLQGVGELFF. CDR3 sequence (DNA): TGTGCCAGCAGCCTGCAGGGGGTCGGGGAGCTGTTTTTT.